The clone carrying this T cell receptor beta chain has just one count. Its antigen remains unidentified. Compared with germline, one end of the junction differs, possibly owing to a read error. TCRdb processed the reads anew with MiXCR; each CDR3 protein has one entry. Among 750,000 to 950,000 distinct CDR3 sequences listed, around 29% were seen once. This specimen comes from a study of T cell repertoires in cytomegalovirus infection. CDR3 size: 12 residues. Germline V lookup: CDR1 MNHEY, CDR2 SMNVEV (reference sequence). The source of this sequence is a human donor in good health (CMV status not recorded). Some clones in this sample may be carry-over from other donors' samples. The genes are TRBV27 and TRBJ2-1, with TRBD2 as a possible D gene (6 bases). The sequenced sample was cultured CD8+ T cells from PBMCs, obtained from culture after CMV antigen stimulation. CDR3 DNA sequence: TGTGTCAGCAGCACGGGACTTAATGAGCAGTTCTTC. Its protein product is CVSSTGLNEQFF.